One sample yielded the 24 T cell receptor beta chains listed below, sequenced in a study of tumor-infiltrating lymphocytes in primary liver carcinoma. TCR beta cDNA was made from approximately 500 ng total RNA with a constant-region primer. Employing slightly modified ARM-PCR, three nested multiplex PCR rounds were run, and these gave rise to the TCR beta libraries. Forward primers for TRBV1-TRBV30 and a C-beta reverse primer served the first two PCR rounds, at about 11 cycles each. One entry per CDR3 protein results from TCRdb running MiXCR on the multiplex PCR reads. The sample shows 250,000 to 350,000 distinct CDR3 sequences, 50% to 75% of them seen only once. The source of the blood RNA was unsorted whole blood, and germline DNA was extracted as well. The sequencing sample was made of peripheral blood. The receptor source for this set is a woman in her thirties with primary liver carcinoma and hepatitis B virus infection.

The CDR3 DNA sequence: TGTGCCAGCAGTTACTCACCACAGGAGCAGTACTTC. As protein: CASSYSPQEQYF. The rearrangement uses TRBV6-5 and TRBJ2-7; D not resolved. Germline assignment: CDR1 MNHEY and CDR2 SVGAGI. The CDR3 totals 12 residues. Trimming left V 0 bases short and J 7 bases short, with 7 bases between.

To note about this clonotype: This may be a read error: a much more frequent sequence differs by one nucleotide. This chain joins TRBV6-5 and TRBJ1-1; D is uncertain. The V and J ends lost 5 bases and 0 bases respectively, with 13 bases between them. Looked up from germline, CDR1 is MNHEY and CDR2 is SVGAGI. The CDR3 covers 15 residues. The chain's CDR3 is CASSKRADMNTEAFF. The CDR3, as DNA: TGTGCCAGCAGTAAGAGGGCGGATATGAACACTGAAGCTTTCTTT.

With regard to this clonotype: One junction end disagrees with the germline gene, perhaps due to a read error. The chain uses TRBV11-2 and TRBJ1-1; D call uncertain. This CDR3 is 14 amino acids long. In germline, CDR1 is SGHAT, CDR2 FQNNGV. Here the CDR3 DNA reads TGTGCCAACAGCTCCTCCAGAAAGTACACTGAAGCTTTCTTT. This codes for CANSSSRKYTEAFF.

The rearrangement joins TRBV2 to TRBJ2-1; D not certain. V lost 4 bases and J 5 bases, leaving 3 bases between the germline ends. CDR3 size: 11 residues. The germline V gene encodes CDR1 SNHLY and CDR2 FYNNEI. The CDR3 coding sequence is TGTGCCAGCAGTGCAGACAATGAGCAGTTCTTC. This sequence encodes CASSADNEQFF. The full variable domain, completed using reference TRBV2 and TRBJ2-1, is EPEVTQTPSHQVTQMGQEVILRCVPISNHLYFYWYRQILGQKVEFLVSFYNNEISEKSEIFDDQFSVERPDGSNFTLKIRSTKLEDSAMYFCASSADNEQFFGPGTRLTVL.

V is TRBV24-1 and J is TRBJ2-1, with D perhaps matching TRBD2 (6 bases). Trimming removed 4 bases at V and 2 bases at J, with 11 bases between. Germline-derived CDR1 and CDR2 are KGHDR and SFDVKD. There are 15 residues in the CDR3. The CDR3 reads CATSDGRRAYNEQFF. Written as DNA, the CDR3 is TGTGCCACCAGTGACGGGAGAAGGGCCTACAATGAGCAGTTCTTC.

Regarding this clonotype: Possible read error: a much larger clone is one base away. The V and J genes are TRBV5-1 and TRBJ2-5; no definite D call. The CDR3 contains 15 residues. V was clipped by 4 bases and J by 4 bases, with 17 bases between them. Per the germline V gene, CDR1 is SGHRS and CDR2 is YFSETQ. The CDR3 bases are TGCGCCAGCAGCATGGCCCTCCAGCCAGGAGAGACCCAGTACTTC. Translating it yields CASSMALQPGETQYF.

This clonotype was seen repeatedly, ten times or more. The chain has TRBV4-1 and TRBJ1-2, with D uncertain. The CDR3 consists of 15 residues. CDR1 MGHRA and CDR2 YSYEKL come from the germline V gene. The V and J ends lost 1 base and 2 bases respectively, with 11 bases between them. Here the CDR3 reads CASSQGLRVNYGYTF. In DNA, the CDR3 is TGCGCCAGCAGCCAAGGACTACGGGTAAACTATGGCTACACCTTC.

On this clonotype itself: One junction end does not reproduce the germline sequence, and a read error may be involved. The chain uses TRBV5-1 and TRBJ2-2; the D gene is possibly TRBD1 (5 bases). CDR1 is SGHRS, CDR2 YFSETQ, per germline. This CDR3 has 14 residues. The CDR3 coding sequence is TGCGCCAACAGCGTTGACAGTCCGACCGGGGAGCTGTTTTTT. Translation gives CANSVDSPTGELFF.

For this clonotype: With a much larger clone just one base away, this may be a read error. The CDR3 protein is CGVGDRGYTEAFF. The CDR3 DNA reads TGCGGCGTTGGTGACAGGGGATACACTGAAGCTTTCTTT. The rearrangement uses TRBV29-1 and TRBJ1-1; 8 bases map to TRBD1. This CDR3 is 13 amino acids long. Germline V gene sequence: CDR1 SQVTM, CDR2 ANQGSEA.

This clonotype was counted once. Since a much larger clone is just one base distant, this may be a read error. The V and J genes are TRBV4-1 and TRBJ2-1; a possible D gene is TRBD2 (5 bases). V lost 0 bases and J 8 bases, leaving 8 bases between the germline ends. CDR1 is MGHRA and CDR2 is YSYEKL in the germline V gene. The CDR3 loop spans 13 amino acids. The CDR3 DNA follows: TGCGCCAGCAGCCAAGATCTGAGGGATGAGCAGTTCTTC. Protein: CASSQDLRDEQFF.

For this clonotype: A read error may explain this, as a much larger clone is one base away. This chain connects TRBV29-1 to TRBJ1-2, with D possibly being TRBD1 (6 bases). Germline-derived CDR1 and CDR2 are SQVTM and ANQGSEA. CDR3 length: 13 residues. V gave up 1 base and J gave up 8 bases, with 14 bases separating them. The CDR3 DNA reads TGCAGCGTTGAAGTATTTAGGGGGACAGGCTACACCTTC. This encodes CSVEVFRGTGYTF.

The table lists this clonotype with a count of one. The germline gene is not matched at one end of the junction; a read error may be the cause. The CDR3 loop reads CASGQDGGNTPLHF. The CDR3 coding sequence is TGCGCCAGCGGCCAAGACGGGGGGAATACACCCCTCCACTTT. The chain carries TRBV4-3 and TRBJ1-6, with D perhaps TRBD1 (5 bases). The length of the CDR3 is 14 residues. The germline CDR1 and CDR2 sequences are LGHNA and YSLEER.

The chain is built from TRBV30 and TRBJ1-2; no clear D gene. CDR1 GTSNPN and CDR2 SVGIG come from the germline V gene (reference sequence). V gave up 2 bases and J gave up 1 base, with 14 bases separating them. CDR3 length: 15 residues. The CDR3, as DNA: TGTGCCTGGAGTACCGCGGGCTGGCTTAACTATGGCTACACCTTC. Protein sequence: CAWSTAGWLNYGYTF.

This clonotype turned up a few times. This chain uses TRBV5-6 with TRBJ2-7; 7 positions match TRBD1. Germline V gene sequence: CDR1 SGHDT, CDR2 YYEEEE. V gave up 6 bases and J gave up 3 bases; unmatched junction bases: 3. This CDR3 is built from 12 residues. The CDR3 protein is CASTRDSYEQYF. The CDR3 nucleotides read TGTGCCAGCACCAGGGACAGCTACGAGCAGTACTTC.

In this sample, this clonotype turned up many times. The chain employs TRBV4-3 and TRBJ2-7; D remains unclear. The V gene lost 0 bases and the J gene lost 3 bases, with 15 bases spanning the gap. This CDR3 comprises 16 residues. The germline gives CDR1 LGHNA, CDR2 YSLEER. The chain's CDR3 is CASSQDPSRVIYEQYF. CDR3 nucleotide sequence: TGCGCCAGCAGCCAAGATCCTAGTAGGGTGATCTACGAGCAGTACTTC.

Note on this clonotype: Its ends do not fully match the called genes, so a read error is possible. The chain joins TRBV11-2 to TRBJ2-2; possibly TRBD2 for D (6 bases). This CDR3 contains 15 residues. Looked up from germline, CDR1 is SGHAT and CDR2 is FQNNGV. CDR3: CASSLVAIPGGELFF. The CDR3 DNA follows: TGTGCCAGCAGCTTAGTAGCCATCCCGGGCGGGGAACTGTTTTTT.

V and J are TRBV10-1 and TRBJ2-5; 8 bases agree with TRBD2. The CDR3 consists of 15 residues. With V trimmed by 3 bases and J by 2 bases, 5 bases remained unmatched. Germline V lookup: CDR1 WNHNN, CDR2 SYGVQD (reference sequence). CDR3 loop: CASSDDAGGQETQYF. CDR3 nucleotides: TGCGCCAGCAGTGATGATGCGGGGGGACAAGAGACCCAGTACTTC.

The chain links TRBV6-1 to TRBJ2-1; D gene unclear. The CDR3 is made up of 12 amino acids. CDR1 is MNHNS and CDR2 is SASEGT in the germline V gene. Trimming removed 10 bases from V and 6 bases from J, with 13 bases in between. The CDR3 DNA follows: TGTGCCAACACCTTACACCTCAATGAGCAGTTCTTC. It encodes CANTLHLNEQFF.

About this clonotype itself: Germline and junction disagree at one end, which may indicate a read error. The genes are TRBV4-2 and TRBJ2-1; 8 bases line up with TRBD2. CDR1 and CDR2 (germline): LGHNA, YNFKEQ. CDR3 length: 17 amino acids. CDR3 region: CAISHGKGTSVDNEQFF. CDR3 in DNA: TGTGCCATCAGCCACGGCAAGGGGACTAGTGTAGACAATGAGCAGTTCTTC.

Concerning this clonotype: Germline and junction disagree at one end, which may indicate a read error. The V and J genes are TRBV12-3 or TRBV12-4 and TRBJ2-3; TRBD2 agrees at 9 bases. The CDR3 covers 16 residues. CDR3: CASSLLAGSPTYTQYF. DNA for the CDR3: TGTGCCAGCAGTTTACTAGCGGGGAGCCCCACATATACGCAGTATTTT.

Concerning this clonotype: An end of the junction differs from the germline gene, which may be a read error. V is TRBV18 and J is TRBJ2-7; a possible D gene is TRBD2 (5 bases). This CDR3 contains 13 residues. Germline CDR1 KGHSH, CDR2 LQKENI. In nucleotides, the CDR3 is TGTGCCAGTTCACCACGCGGGTCTGAAGAGCAGTACTTC. Its translation is CASSPRGSEEQYF. Full variable domain (rest looked up from reference TRBV18 and TRBJ2-7): NAGVMQNPRHLVRRRGQEARLRCSPMKGHSHVYWYRQLPEEGLKFMVYLQKENIIDESGMPKERFSAEFPKEGPSILRIQQVVRGDSAAYFCASSPRGSEEQYFGPGTRLTVT.

This clonotype has at least ten counts. The chain couples TRBV6-5 to TRBJ2-7; D not resolved. CDR3 length: 14 residues. V lost 0 bases and J lost 4, with 10 bases in between. Germline assignment: CDR1 MNHEY and CDR2 SVGAGI. The DNA of the CDR3 is TGTGCCAGCAGTTACTCGCTGTCCCCTTACGAGCAGTACTTC. Translating gives CASSYSLSPYEQYF.

This clonotype was counted at least ten times. This chain connects TRBV29-1 to TRBJ2-2; 8 bases agree with TRBD1. The V gene's germline CDR1 is SQVTM and CDR2 ANQGSEA. With 7 bases clipped from V and 0 bases from J, the junction kept 4 bases outside the gene matches. The CDR3 runs 14 residues. The CDR3 DNA sequence: TGCAGCGCCGGGGACAGGTCGAACACCGGGGAGCTGTTTTTT. It is translated as CSAGDRSNTGELFF.

Points on this clonotype: A much larger clone lies one base from this, so it may be a read error. The rearrangement joins TRBV4-3 to TRBJ2-1, with D possibly TRBD1 on 5 matching bases. Germline-derived CDR1 and CDR2 are LGHNA and YSLEER. The CDR3 has 19 amino acids. Trimming removed 3 bases at V and 2 bases at J, with 23 bases between. This CDR3 reads CASSHVWNTWGGAYNEQFF. As DNA, the CDR3 is TGCGCCAGCAGCCATGTCTGGAACACCTGGGGCGGAGCCTACAATGAGCAGTTCTTC.